This T cell receptor (beta chain) came from a study of siplizumab effects on memory and regulatory T cells (dated by TCRdb to about 2019). Looking at the study overall: The study examined how the anti-CD2 antibody siplizumab affects alloreactive T-cell subsets in allogeneic mixed lymphocyte reactions built from human PBMCs.

Here is what the overall study found, with its caveats: Siplizumab significantly lowered the cumulative frequency of alloreactive sequences that could be traced to unstimulated CD4+ memory T cells. Because sequences below about 10^-5 frequency were poorly captured, only a minor fraction of alloreactive clones could be mapped to unstimulated subsets. For roughly 80-97% of proliferating CD4+ or CD8+ clones, no naive or memory phenotype could be assigned. Whether proliferating Tregs from siplizumab cultures actually had suppressive function was not functionally confirmed. Among mappable alloreactive CD4+ clones, an average Treg-derived fraction of less than 70% was observed with siplizumab, compared with about 25% in control reactions. Greater diversity appeared to be present in unstimulated naive T cells than in memory T cells, and a substantial contribution to the alloresponse seemed to be made by naive cells.

The germline V gene (reference sequence) gives CDR1 as LNHDA and CDR2 as SQIVND. The germline V and J ends show losses of 3 bases and 4 bases respectively, and no gene match explains 7 bases of the junction. From the cysteine up to the phenylalanine, the CDR3 has a length of 15 residues. The CDR3 DNA has 45 bases and is translated from base 1. Worth noting for this clone: No antigen is known for it. No clone much larger than this one lies a single base away; base qualities are absent.

The library was obtained by the immunoSEQ multiplex PCR assay. Around 100,000 TCR templates per sample were assayed by the deep sequencing platform. Genomic DNA extracted from sorted T cells was the material used for TCRbeta CDR3 sequencing. Under the source paper's analysis protocol: Clonal analysis of TCRbeta CDR3 data was done in the R programming language. Unstimulated samples were compared with post-reaction CFSE-low samples to define alloreactive CD4+ and CD8+ clones. By matching sequences to the repertoires of sorted unstimulated Treg and non-Treg cells, each alloreactive CD4+ clone was assigned a regulatory or non-regulatory origin. TCRdb re-hosts the immuneACCESS table, in-frame sequences only. Its copies lack some clones; in the studies checked, an unresolved V gene accounts for under half of them, and the cause for the rest is not known. V and J calls plus clone size are reproduced from that table; the DNA served to infer D and trimming. For this sample there are approximately 100,000 clones; 80% to 95% appear just once. The ten largest make up 12% of the sample.

Sorted unstimulated T cells and proliferating T cells recovered from mixed lymphocyte reactions underwent TCRbeta CDR3 sequencing. Fresh whole blood from ten HLA-typed healthy donors was used as the source from which PBMCs were isolated. To map where alloreactive clones came from, CD4+ non-regulatory T cells in the unstimulated state were FACS-sorted. Sample: non-Treg CD4+ T cells sorted from blood. The cell subset or site label here, explained by the study, means: FACS-sorted unstimulated CD4+ non-regulatory T cells. The rearranged segments are TRBV19 and TRBJ2-7; the central 9 bases match TRBD1. The sequence was obtained from a human donor in good health. The nucleotide sequence is TGTGCCAGTAGTATGCCGGGACAGGGTTCTTACGAGCAGTACTTC. Its translation reads: CASSMPGQGSYEQYF.